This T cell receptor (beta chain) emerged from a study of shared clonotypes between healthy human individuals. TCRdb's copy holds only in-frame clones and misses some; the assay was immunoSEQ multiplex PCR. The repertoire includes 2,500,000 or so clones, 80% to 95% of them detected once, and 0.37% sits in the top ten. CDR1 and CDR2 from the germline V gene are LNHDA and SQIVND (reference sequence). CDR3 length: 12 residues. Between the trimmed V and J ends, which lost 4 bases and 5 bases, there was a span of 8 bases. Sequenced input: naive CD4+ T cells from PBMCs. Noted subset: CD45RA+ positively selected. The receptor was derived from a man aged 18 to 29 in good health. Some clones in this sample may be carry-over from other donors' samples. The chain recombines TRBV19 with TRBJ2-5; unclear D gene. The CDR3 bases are TGTGCCAGTAGTACCCTGGGGGAGACCCAGTACTTC. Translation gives CASSTLGETQYF.